These 3 T cell receptor beta chains originate from one sample sequenced in a study of blood T cell repertoires in COVID-19. Profiled with immunoSEQ multiplex PCR; TCRdb holds only in-frame clones, not every one. The sample consists of about 130,000 clones, approximately 84% of them appearing once. Input material: peripheral blood. The receptors shown here come from a human donor in a cohort sampled during active COVID-19.

V usage is TRBV13 and J usage is TRBJ1-1; D is possibly TRBD1 (5 bases). The V end lost 4 bases, the J end lost 4 bases, and 13 bases lay between the germline ends. The CDR3 runs 14 residues. CDR1 and CDR2 (germline): PRHDT, FYEKMQ (reference sequence). CDR3 sequence reads: CASSSPGQGTEAFF. CDR3 coding DNA: TGTGCCAGCAGCTCCCCAGGGCAGGGCACTGAAGCTTTCTTT.

This chain uses TRBV7-9 with TRBJ2-3; maybe TRBD2 (6 bases). The CDR3 extends over 15 amino acids. CDR1 and CDR2 from the germline V gene are SEHNR and FQNEAQ (reference sequence). The V gene lost 7 bases and the J gene lost 0 bases, with 14 bases spanning the gap. The CDR3 here is CASNLLGGSTDTQYF. DNA of the CDR3: TGTGCCAGCAACCTTTTGGGGGGAAGCACAGATACGCAGTATTTT.

This chain links TRBV10-1 with TRBJ2-3; D perhaps matches TRBD1 (6 bases). Germline values: CDR1 WNHNN, CDR2 SYGVQD (reference sequence). The germline V and J ends were trimmed by 5 bases and 8 bases, with 11 bases remaining between them. The CDR3 has 12 residues. CDR3 loop: CASSLDRSTQYF. CDR3 nucleotides: TGCGCCAGCAGTCTCGACAGGAGTACGCAGTATTTT.